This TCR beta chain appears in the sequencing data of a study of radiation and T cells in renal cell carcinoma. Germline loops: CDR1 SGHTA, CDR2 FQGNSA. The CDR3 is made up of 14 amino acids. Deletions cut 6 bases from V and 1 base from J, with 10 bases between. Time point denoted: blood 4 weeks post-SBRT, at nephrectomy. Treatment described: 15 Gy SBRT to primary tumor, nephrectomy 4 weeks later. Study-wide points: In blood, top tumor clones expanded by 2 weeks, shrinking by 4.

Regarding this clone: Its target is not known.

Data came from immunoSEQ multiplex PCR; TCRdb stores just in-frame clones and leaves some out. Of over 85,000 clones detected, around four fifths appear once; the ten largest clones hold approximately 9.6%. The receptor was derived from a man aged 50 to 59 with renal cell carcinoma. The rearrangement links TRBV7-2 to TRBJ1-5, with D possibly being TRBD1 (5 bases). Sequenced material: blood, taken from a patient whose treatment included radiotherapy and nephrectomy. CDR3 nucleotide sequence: TGTGCCAGCAGTCCCGGGGCCAGCAATCAGCCCCAGCATTTT. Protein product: CASSPGASNQPQHF.